This entry lists 20 T cell receptor beta chains sequenced from one sample in a study of Ad26.COV2.S vaccination and SARS-CoV-2 variants. TCRdb's table, derived via immunoSEQ multiplex PCR, lists solely in-frame clones and lacks some. The sample yields hundreds of thousands of clones, 85% to 90% seen once. Regarding treatment: roughly 20 received Ad26.COV2.S at low or high dose, single or two shots; roughly five received placebo; per-sample allocation not given. Sample collection was performed on day 63 after the first vaccine or placebo injection. The sequencing used peripheral blood, collected in a trial of Ad26.COV2.S vaccine versus placebo. These receptors all stem from a person between 18 and 59 years old who received the Ad26.COV2.S COVID-19 vaccine or a placebo.

The chain links TRBV5-1 to TRBJ2-1; tentative D call: TRBD2 (6 bases). V was shortened by 6 bases and J by 7 bases, with 20 bases between the two germline ends. This CDR3 spans 15 amino acids. Looked up from germline, CDR1 is SGHRS and CDR2 is YFSETQ. The CDR3, as DNA: TGCGCCAGCACCCTTGGAGGAGGGCCTACGAATGAGCAGTTCTTC. Its translation: CASTLGGGPTNEQFF.

This sequence joins TRBV7-9 and TRBJ2-7, with D possibly matching TRBD1 (6 bases). CDR1 SEHNR and CDR2 FQNEAQ come from the germline V gene (reference sequence). The CDR3 extends over 14 amino acids. The V gene lost 4 bases and the J gene lost 0 bases, with 10 bases spanning the gap. For the CDR3, the DNA is TGTGCCAGCAGCTCCGGACAGAACTCCTACGAGCAGTACTTC. This translates into CASSSGQNSYEQYF.

This clone was detected once. V usage is TRBV19 and J usage is TRBJ2-1; 9 bases agree with TRBD1. The germline V gene has CDR1 LNHDA and CDR2 SQIVND (reference sequence). After removal of 5 bases from V and 7 bases from J, the junction contained 12 bases not matched to a gene. The length of the CDR3 is 16 residues. The CDR3 protein is CASSATGTGKRNEQFF. The CDR3 DNA sequence: TGTGCCAGTAGTGCCACCGGGACAGGGAAGAGGAATGAGCAGTTCTTC.

This chain joins TRBV7-2 and TRBJ2-7; D is perhaps TRBD1 (8 bases). Trimming left V 6 bases short and J 2 bases short, with 11 bases between. The CDR3 contains 13 residues. CDR1 and CDR2 (germline): SGHTA, FQGNSA. In DNA, the CDR3 is TGTGCCAGCAGACAGGGGGGGACCTACGAGCAGTACTTC. It yields the protein CASRQGGTYEQYF.

V gene TRBV19 combines with J gene TRBJ2-7; a possible D gene is TRBD1 (6 bases). The CDR3 has 15 residues. The germline V gene encodes CDR1 LNHDA and CDR2 SQIVND (reference sequence). Deletions cut 6 bases from V and 2 bases from J, with 17 bases between. The DNA of the CDR3 is TGTGCCAGTAGCCCGGGCCTAGGGGGAGCCTACGAGCAGTACTTC. It is translated as CASSPGLGGAYEQYF.

The chain recombines TRBV10-3 with TRBJ2-7; 8 bases map to TRBD1. Germline-derived CDR1 and CDR2 are ENHRY and SYGVKD. The CDR3 consists of 14 residues. Losses at the gene ends were 6 bases for V and 3 bases for J; bases not matched to a gene: 7. The CDR3 protein is CAIRVDRGVYEQYF. The CDR3 nucleotides read TGTGCCATCAGAGTCGACAGGGGAGTCTACGAGCAGTACTTC.

The CDR3 sequence is CASSAGTGFTYEQYF. CDR3 DNA sequence: TGTGCCAGCAGTGCCGGGACAGGGTTTACCTACGAGCAGTACTTC. This chain links TRBV2 with TRBJ2-7; 9 bases align to TRBD1. CDR1 SNHLY and CDR2 FYNNEI come from the germline V gene. J lost 2 bases, V lost 4 bases, and 6 bases had no gene match. CDR3 size: 15 residues.

V is TRBV15 and J is TRBJ2-1; 9 bases are shared with TRBD1. There are 16 residues in the CDR3. Germline-derived CDR1 and CDR2 are LNHNV and YYDKDF (reference sequence). V lost 6 bases and J lost 2; bases outside the gene matches: 8. The CDR3 is CATSSQDRGPYNEQFF. CDR3 nucleotides: TGTGCCACCAGTAGCCAGGACAGGGGCCCCTACAATGAGCAGTTCTTC.

The chain couples TRBV6-1 to TRBJ1-2; tentative D call: TRBD1 (5 bases). V gave up 1 base and J gave up 2 bases, with 11 bases separating them. The germline gives CDR1 MNHNS, CDR2 SASEGT. The CDR3 runs to 15 residues. The CDR3 DNA follows: TGTGCCAGCAGTGAAGACATAGGGACGAACTATGGCTACACCTTC. It is translated as CASSEDIGTNYGYTF.

The chain links TRBV9 to TRBJ1-2; the D gene is possibly TRBD1 (5 bases). Per germline, CDR1 SGDLS and CDR2 YYNGEE. The CDR3 loop spans 13 amino acids. Trimming removed 0 bases from V and 4 bases from J, with 7 bases in between. CDR3 in DNA: TGTGCCAGCAGCGTAGTTGGGGGCTATGGCTACACCTTC. Translated, it gives CASSVVGGYGYTF.

As to this clone: In the same sample, other DNA sequences code for this CDR3. This rearrangement joins TRBV5-1 to TRBJ2-1; 15 positions match TRBD2. The CDR3 is 15 amino acids. V lost 4 bases to trimming and J lost 7 bases; unmatched junction nucleotides: 3. The germline V gene encodes CDR1 SGHRS and CDR2 YFSETQ. CDR3 nucleotide sequence: TGCGCCAGCAGCGGAGGACTAGCGGGGGGGAATGAGCAGTTCTTC. Translation: CASSGGLAGGNEQFF.

The CDR3 DNA sequence: TGTGCCAGCAGCTTAGAGGGGGACAGGGGCGAAACCGGGGAGCTGTTTTTT. Translating it yields CASSLEGDRGETGELFF. V and J are TRBV7-2 and TRBJ2-2, with 10 bases that match TRBD1. Germline CDR1 is SGHTA and CDR2 is FQGNSA. With 1 base clipped from V and 5 bases from J, the junction kept 7 bases outside the gene matches. The CDR3 contains 17 residues. The full variable domain, completed using reference TRBV7-2 and TRBJ2-2, is GAGVSQSPSNKVTEKGKDVELRCDPISGHTALYWYRQSLGQGLEFLIYFQGNSAPDKSGLPSDRFSAERTGGSVSTLTIQRTQQEDSAVYLCASSLEGDRGETGELFFGEGSRLTVL.

The J gene is TRBJ1-1, the V gene TRBV5-5; D is possibly TRBD1 (5 bases). Trimming took off 5 bases at V and 1 base at J, with 21 bases between the two ends. Germline values: CDR1 SGHKS, CDR2 YYEKEE (reference sequence). The CDR3 contains 17 residues. This chain's CDR3 is CASSLGVDVVANTEAFF. The DNA for the CDR3 is TGTGCCAGCAGTCTAGGGGTCGACGTTGTGGCGAACACTGAAGCTTTCTTT.

This chain joins TRBV3-1 (or the pseudogene TRBV3-2) and TRBJ2-1; D might be TRBD2 (6 bases). The CDR3 is 18 amino acids. Trimming removed 6 bases from V and 0 bases from J, with 21 bases in between. Germline assignment: CDR1 LGHDT and CDR2 YNNKEL (reference sequence). CDR3 amino acids: CASRGAGSWGDSYNEQFF. CDR3 bases: TGTGCCAGCAGAGGGGCAGGGTCGTGGGGGGACTCCTACAATGAGCAGTTCTTC.

The chain links TRBV6-5 to TRBJ1-2; 7 positions agree with TRBD1. J lost 2 bases, V lost 5 bases, and 8 bases had no gene match. The CDR3 is made up of 15 amino acids. Germline loops: CDR1 MNHEY, CDR2 SVGAGI. The CDR3 sequence is CASSHRDSGNYGYTF. The CDR3 DNA sequence: TGTGCCAGCAGTCACCGGGACAGTGGGAACTATGGCTACACCTTC.

This clone was seen only a few times. V and J are TRBV19 and TRBJ1-3, with D uncertain. V lost 3 bases to trimming and J lost 0 bases, with 9 bases between them. Germline assignment: CDR1 LNHDA and CDR2 SQIVND (reference sequence). This CDR3 has 15 residues. The CDR3 region has the DNA TGTGCCAGTAGTATTGGACGGAACTCTGGAAACACCATATATTTT. Residues: CASSIGRNSGNTIYF. The whole variable domain, filled in from reference TRBV19 and TRBJ1-3, reads DGGITQSPKYLFRKEGQNVTLSCEQNLNHDAMYWYRQDPGQGLRLIYYSQIVNDFQKGDIAEGYSVSREKKESFPLTVTSAQKNPTAFYLCASSIGRNSGNTIYFGEGSWLTVV.

V and J are TRBV10-3 and TRBJ2-2, with D tentatively TRBD1 or TRBD2 (5 bases each). This CDR3 is built from 15 residues. Trimming removed 6 bases at V and 4 bases at J, with 15 bases between. Germline CDR1 and CDR2: ENHRY and SYGVKD. The CDR3 reads CAIRGDRAVTGELFF. CDR3 nucleotides: TGTGCCATCAGAGGGGACCGGGCGGTCACCGGGGAGCTGTTTTTT.

This clone was counted once. This chain links TRBV11-2 with TRBJ2-6, with D unclear. The CDR3 length is 15 residues. Trimming took off 5 bases at V and 2 bases at J, with 10 bases between the two ends. CDR1 is SGHAT, CDR2 FQNNGV, per germline. For the CDR3, the DNA is TGTGCCAGCAGCCCCACGGGCGCTGGGGCCAACGTCCTGACTTTC. It translates to CASSPTGAGANVLTF. Looking up the rest from reference TRBV11-2 and TRBJ2-6 gives the full variable domain: EAGVAQSPRYKIIEKRQSVAFWCNPISGHATLYWYQQILGQGPKLLIQFQNNGVVDDSQLPKDRFSAERLKGVDSTLKIQPAKLEDSAVYLCASSPTGAGANVLTFGAGSRLTVL.

The chain recombines TRBV4-2 with TRBJ1-4; D is unresolved. Deletions cut 4 bases from V and 2 bases from J, with 14 bases between. The CDR3 consists of 16 residues. The germline gives CDR1 LGHNA, CDR2 YNFKEQ. The CDR3 is CASSRRPGSTNEKLFF. DNA of the CDR3: TGTGCCAGCAGCCGGAGGCCAGGAAGTACTAATGAAAAACTGTTTTTT.

This clone was observed once. V and J are TRBV19 and TRBJ2-1, with D perhaps TRBD1 (6 bases). V lost 3 bases and J lost 6, with 21 bases in between. Germline values: CDR1 LNHDA, CDR2 SQIVND (reference sequence). This CDR3 comprises 17 residues. CDR3 DNA sequence: TGTGCCAGTAGTATCGATCTGGAGACAGGACCCATCAATGAGCAGTTCTTC. Translating gives CASSIDLETGPINEQFF.